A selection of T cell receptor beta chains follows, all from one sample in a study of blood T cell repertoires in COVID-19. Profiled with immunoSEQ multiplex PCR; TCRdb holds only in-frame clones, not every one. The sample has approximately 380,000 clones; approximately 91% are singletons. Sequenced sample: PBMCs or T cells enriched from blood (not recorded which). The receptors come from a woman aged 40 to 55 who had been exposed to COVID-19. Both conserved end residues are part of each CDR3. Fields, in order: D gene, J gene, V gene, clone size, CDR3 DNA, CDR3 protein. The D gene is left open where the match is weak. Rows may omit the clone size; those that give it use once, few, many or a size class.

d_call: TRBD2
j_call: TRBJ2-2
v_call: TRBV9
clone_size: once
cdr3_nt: TGTGCCAGCAGCGTAGGCCTAGCGGGAGAGGGCACCGGGGAGCTGTTTTTT
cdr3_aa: CASSVGLAGEGTGELFF

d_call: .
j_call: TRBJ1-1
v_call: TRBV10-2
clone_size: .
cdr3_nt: TGCGCCAGCAGTGACTCGGTTACCACTGAAGCTTTCTTT
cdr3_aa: CASSDSVTTEAFF

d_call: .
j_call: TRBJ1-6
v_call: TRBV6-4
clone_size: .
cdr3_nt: TGTGCCAGCAGTGACAGGAAACAGGGATCACCCCTCCACTTT
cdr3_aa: CASSDRKQGSPLHF

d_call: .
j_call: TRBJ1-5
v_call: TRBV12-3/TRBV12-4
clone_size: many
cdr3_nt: TGTGCCAGCAGCCGGGGGAATCAGCCCCAGCATTTT
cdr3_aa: CASSRGNQPQHF

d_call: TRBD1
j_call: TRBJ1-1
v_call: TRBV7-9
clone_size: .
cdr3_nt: TGTGCCAGCAGCTTAGCCGCTGGGACAGTGAACACTGAAGCTTTCTTT
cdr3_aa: CASSLAAGTVNTEAFF

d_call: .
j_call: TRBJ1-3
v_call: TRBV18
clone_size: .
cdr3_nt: TGTGCCAGCTCACAACAGTCGGCTGGAAACACCATATATTTT
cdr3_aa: CASSQQSAGNTIYF

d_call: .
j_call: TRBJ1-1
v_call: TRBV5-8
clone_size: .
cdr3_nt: TGTGCCAGCAGATTGGGTCGGGCTGAAGCTTTCTTT
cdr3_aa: CASRLGRAEAFF

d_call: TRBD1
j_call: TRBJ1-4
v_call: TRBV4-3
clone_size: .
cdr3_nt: TGCGCCAGCAGCCCCCACCCACAGGGGCTGAATGAAAAACTGTTTTTT
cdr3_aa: CASSPHPQGLNEKLFF

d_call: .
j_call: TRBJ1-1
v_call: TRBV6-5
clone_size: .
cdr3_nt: TGTGCCACCTTTAACCTAGTGAACACTGAAGCTTTCTTT
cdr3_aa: CATFNLVNTEAFF

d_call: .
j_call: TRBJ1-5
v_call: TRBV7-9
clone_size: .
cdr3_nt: TGTGCCAGCAGCCCCGGGGGTGGCCGTTTGGGAAATCAGCCCCAGCATTTT
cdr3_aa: CASSPGGGRLGNQPQHF

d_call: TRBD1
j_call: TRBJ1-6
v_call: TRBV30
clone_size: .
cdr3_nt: TGTGCCTGGAATAAAATTGGACAGGGTGCAAATTCACCCCTCCACTTT
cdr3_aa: CAWNKIGQGANSPLHF

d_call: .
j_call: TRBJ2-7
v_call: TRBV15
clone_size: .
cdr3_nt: TGTGCCACCAGCAGAGATCTCGCGGGGCAGTCCTACGAGCAGTACTTC
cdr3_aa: CATSRDLAGQSYEQYF

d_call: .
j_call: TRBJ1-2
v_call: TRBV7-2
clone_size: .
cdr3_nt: TGTGCCAGCAGCCGGGACACCTCCACCCCCACTAACTATGGCTACACCTTC
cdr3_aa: CASSRDTSTPTNYGYTF

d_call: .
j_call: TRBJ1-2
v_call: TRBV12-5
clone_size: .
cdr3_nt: TGTGCTAGTGGCAATCTAGCAATCCATGGCTACACCTTC
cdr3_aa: CASGNLAIHGYTF

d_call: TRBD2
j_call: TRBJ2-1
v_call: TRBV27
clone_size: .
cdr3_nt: TGTGCCAGCAGGACTAGCACTGAGCAGTTCTTC
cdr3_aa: CASRTSTEQFF

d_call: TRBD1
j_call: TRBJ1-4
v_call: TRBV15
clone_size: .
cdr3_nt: TGTGCCACCAGCAGAGAAGGGGGCGCTTATGAAAAACTGTTTTTT
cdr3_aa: CATSREGGAYEKLFF

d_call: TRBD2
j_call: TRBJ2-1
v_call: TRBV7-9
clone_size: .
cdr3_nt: TGTGCCAGCCAACTCCGCTCCAGCGGGATCAGTGAGCAGTTCTTC
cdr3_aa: CASQLRSSGISEQFF

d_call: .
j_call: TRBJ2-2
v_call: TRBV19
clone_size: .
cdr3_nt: TGTGCCAGTAGGAAAGAGAGGGCGAACACCGGGGAGCTGTTTTTT
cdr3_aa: CASRKERANTGELFF

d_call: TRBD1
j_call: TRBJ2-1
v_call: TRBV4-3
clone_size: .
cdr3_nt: TGCGCCAGCAGCCGAGACGGACAGGGGTGGAATGAGCAGTTCTTC
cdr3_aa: CASSRDGQGWNEQFF

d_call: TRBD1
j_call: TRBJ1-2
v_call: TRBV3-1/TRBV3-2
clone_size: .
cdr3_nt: TGTGCCAGTCGGGACAGCGGACCTTTTAACTATGGCTACACCTTC
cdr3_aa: CASRDSGPFNYGYTF

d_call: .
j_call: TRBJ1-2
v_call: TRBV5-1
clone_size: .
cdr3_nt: TGCGCCAGCAGCCCCCGACGAGAACTAAAGGGGGACTATGGCTACACCTTC
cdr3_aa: CASSPRRELKGDYGYTF

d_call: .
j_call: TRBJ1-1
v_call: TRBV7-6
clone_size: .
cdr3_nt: TGTGCCAGCAGCTCCATCCGGGGGGGGGCCGTCACTGAAGCTTTCTTT
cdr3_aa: CASSSIRGGAVTEAFF

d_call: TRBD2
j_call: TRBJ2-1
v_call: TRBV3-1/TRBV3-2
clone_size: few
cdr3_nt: TGTGCCAGCCTCGGGGGGGCTTCCTACAATGAGCAGTTCTTC
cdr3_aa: CASLGGASYNEQFF

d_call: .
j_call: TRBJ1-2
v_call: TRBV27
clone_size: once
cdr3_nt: TGTGCCAGCAGTTTATCCGTTAACTATGGCTACACCTTC
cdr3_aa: CASSLSVNYGYTF

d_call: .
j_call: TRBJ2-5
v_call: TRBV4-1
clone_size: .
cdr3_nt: TGCGCCAGCAGCCAAGATCAGGGGGAGACCCAGTACTTC
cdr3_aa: CASSQDQGETQYF

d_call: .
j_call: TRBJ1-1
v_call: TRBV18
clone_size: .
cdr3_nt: TGTGCCAGCTCACTCAAAAACACTGAAGCTTTCTTT
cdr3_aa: CASSLKNTEAFF

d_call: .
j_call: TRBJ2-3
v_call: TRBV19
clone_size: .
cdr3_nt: TGTGCCAGTAGTATAGTAGCCAGAGCTCCCACAGATACGCAGTATTTT
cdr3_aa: CASSIVARAPTDTQYF

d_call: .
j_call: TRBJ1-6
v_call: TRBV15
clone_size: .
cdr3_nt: TGTGCCACCAGCAGGAGGACGGGGGGTAGTTCACCCCTCCACTTT
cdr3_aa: CATSRRTGGSSPLHF

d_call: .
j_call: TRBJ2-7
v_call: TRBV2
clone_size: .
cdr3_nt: TGTGCCAGCATCAACAGCGGCTACGAGCAGTACTTC
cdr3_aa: CASINSGYEQYF

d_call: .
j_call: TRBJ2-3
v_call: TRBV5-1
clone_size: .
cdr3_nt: TGCGCCAGCAGCTTGGCACAGCCCACAGATACGCAGTATTTT
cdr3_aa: CASSLAQPTDTQYF

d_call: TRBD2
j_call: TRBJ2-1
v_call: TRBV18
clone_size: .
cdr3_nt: TGTGCCAGCTCACCACCAGCGGGAGGGCCCAAACACAATGAGCAGTTCTTC
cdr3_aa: CASSPPAGGPKHNEQFF

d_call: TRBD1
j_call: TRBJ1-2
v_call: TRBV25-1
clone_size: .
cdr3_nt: TGTGCCAGCAGCGAGACAGGGGGGAATTATGGCTACACCTTC
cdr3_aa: CASSETGGNYGYTF

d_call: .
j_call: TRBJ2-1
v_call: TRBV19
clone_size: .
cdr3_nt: TGTGCCAGTAGTATCGGCGGAGGTAAGGATGAGCAGTTCTTC
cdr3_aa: CASSIGGGKDEQFF

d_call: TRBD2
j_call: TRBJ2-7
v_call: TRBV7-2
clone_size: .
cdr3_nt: TGTGCCAGCAGTCGCGGGACTAGCGGGACCTCCTACGAGCAGTACTTC
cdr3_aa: CASSRGTSGTSYEQYF

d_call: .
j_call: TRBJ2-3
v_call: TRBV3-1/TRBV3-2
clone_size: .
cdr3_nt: TGTGCCAGCAGCCAAGTCACGGGCACAGATACGCAGTATTTT
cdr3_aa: CASSQVTGTDTQYF

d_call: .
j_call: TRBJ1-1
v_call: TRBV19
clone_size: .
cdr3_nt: TGTGCCAGTAGTATCATCGGGATTGAAGCTTTCTTT
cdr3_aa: CASSIIGIEAFF